The present T cell receptor (beta chain) was sequenced within a study of T cell responses to AZD1222 COVID-19 vaccine. Measured with immunoSEQ multiplex PCR; TCRdb has only the in-frame clones, and not every one. This repertoire shows around 83,000 clones, roughly nine tenths found once; its top ten account for about 5%. The sequence was obtained from an adult in good health. The sequencing here drew on peripheral blood, taken on day 0 of AZD1222 vaccination.

This CDR3 is CASSLSGGDEQYF. Written as DNA, the CDR3 is TGTGCCAGCAGTTTATCAGGGGGGGACGAGCAGTACTTC. This chain joins TRBV28 and TRBJ2-7; D may be TRBD1 or TRBD2 (7 bases each). Per germline, CDR1 MDHEN and CDR2 SYDVKM. The CDR3 is 13 amino acids. With 1 base removed from V and 5 bases from J, the gap between germline ends came to 9 bases.